These 6 T cell receptor beta chains came from one sample sequenced in a study of response to subunit inactivated influenza vaccine listed by TCRdb under 2018. Library construction relied on RT-PCR. Data came from an Illumina HiSeq 2500. The public reads were run again by TCRdb, first through fastp at Q25 and then through MiXCR, and only productive beta chains were kept. Rows are combined by CDR3 protein, so each entry shows the most common genes and DNA. Across this sample there are roughly 650,000 distinct CDR3 sequences, with around 13% seen only once. The ten largest clones take up approximately 7.6% of the sample. The sequencing used PBMCs from blood, collected around 15 days before vaccination. These receptors all come from a man aged 50 to 59 who received an inactivated influenza vaccine. Donor details come from another sample of the same person, matched by shared clones.

This chain uses TRBV7-9 with TRBJ2-7, with a possible D match to TRBD2 (6 bases). The CDR3 length is 14 residues. Trimming left V 8 bases short and J 7 bases short, with 21 bases between. Germline values: CDR1 SEHNR, CDR2 FQNEAQ (reference sequence). CDR3 amino acids: CASGRGTFSGEQYF. The DNA of the CDR3 is TGTGCCAGCGGACGCGGGACTTTCTCCGGGGAGCAGTACTTC.

This clonotype was detected many times. V gene TRBV2 combines with J gene TRBJ2-7, with D perhaps assigned TRBD1 or TRBD2 (7 bases each). V was cut by 4 bases and J by 5 bases, with 12 bases left in between. The CDR3 is made up of 13 amino acids. The V gene's germline CDR1 is SNHLY and CDR2 FYNNEI. CDR3 nucleotides: TGTGCCAGCAGTGCACAGGGGAGGGACGAGCAGTACTTC. Translated, it gives CASSAQGRDEQYF. The entire variable domain, with the rest obtained from reference TRBV2 and TRBJ2-7, is as follows: EPEVTQTPSHQVTQMGQEVILRCVPISNHLYFYWYRQILGQKVEFLVSFYNNEISEKSEIFDDQFSVERPDGSNFTLKIRSTKLEDSAMYFCASSAQGRDEQYFGPGTRLTVT.

V gene TRBV20-1 combines with J gene TRBJ2-1; no firm D call. The CDR3 runs 12 residues. Trimming took off 1 base at V and 9 bases at J, with 10 bases between the two ends. From germline, CDR1 is DFQATT and CDR2 SNEGSKA (reference sequence). The CDR3 DNA reads as TGCAGTGCTAGAGTGTACGGTTTTGAGCAGTTCTTC. This codes for CSARVYGFEQFF.

This clonotype was seen only a few times. This chain connects TRBV20-1 to TRBJ2-2; perhaps TRBD2 as D (7 bases). CDR1 and CDR2 from the germline V gene are DFQATT and SNEGSKA (reference sequence). The germline V and J ends were trimmed by 1 base and 3 bases, with 12 bases remaining between them. The CDR3 spans 15 residues. The chain's CDR3 is CSARAGGLYTGELFF. The CDR3 DNA is TGCAGTGCTAGAGCGGGGGGCCTTTACACCGGGGAGCTGTTTTTT.

V and J are TRBV5-1 and TRBJ2-1; D is unresolved. The CDR3 has 13 residues. Germline values: CDR1 SGHRS, CDR2 YFSETQ. The V and J ends lost 0 bases and 10 bases respectively, with 11 bases between them. CDR3 residues: CASSLVRGREQFF. CDR3 coding DNA: TGCGCCAGCAGCTTGGTGAGAGGCCGAGAGCAGTTCTTC. Full variable domain (missing parts from reference TRBV5-1 and TRBJ2-1): KAGVTQTPRYLIKTRGQQVTLSCSPISGHRSVSWYQQTPGQGLQFLFEYFSETQRNKGNFPGRFSGRQFSNSRSEMNVSTLELGDSALYLCASSLVRGREQFFGPGTRLTVL.

This clonotype was counted a few times. The chain joins TRBV11-3 to TRBJ2-1; no reliable D call. Germline CDR1 and CDR2: SGHNT and YENEEA. Trimming left V 5 bases short and J 5 bases short, with 10 bases between. The CDR3 contains 13 residues. CDR3 sequence: CASSPGGHNEQFF. CDR3 nucleotide sequence: TGTGCCAGCAGCCCTGGTGGGCACAATGAGCAGTTCTTC.